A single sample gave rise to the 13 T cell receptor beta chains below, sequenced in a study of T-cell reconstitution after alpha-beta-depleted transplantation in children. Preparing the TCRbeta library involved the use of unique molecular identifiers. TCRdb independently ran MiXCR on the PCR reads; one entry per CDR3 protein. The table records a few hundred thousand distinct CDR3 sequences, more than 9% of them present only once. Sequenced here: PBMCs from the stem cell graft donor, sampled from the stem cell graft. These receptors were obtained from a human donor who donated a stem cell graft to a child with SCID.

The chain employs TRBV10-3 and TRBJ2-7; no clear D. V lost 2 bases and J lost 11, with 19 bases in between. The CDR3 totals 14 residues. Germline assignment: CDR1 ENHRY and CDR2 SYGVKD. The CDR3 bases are TGTGCCATCAGTGAGGGGGTACAGATCTCTAGGGAGTACTTC. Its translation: CAISEGVQISREYF.

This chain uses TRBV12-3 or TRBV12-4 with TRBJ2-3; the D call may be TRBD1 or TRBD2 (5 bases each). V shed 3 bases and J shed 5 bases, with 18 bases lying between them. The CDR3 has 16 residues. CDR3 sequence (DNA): TGTGCCAGCAGTTTCGTCGGCCCCGAGGGGATAGATACGCAGTATTTT. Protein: CASSFVGPEGIDTQYF.

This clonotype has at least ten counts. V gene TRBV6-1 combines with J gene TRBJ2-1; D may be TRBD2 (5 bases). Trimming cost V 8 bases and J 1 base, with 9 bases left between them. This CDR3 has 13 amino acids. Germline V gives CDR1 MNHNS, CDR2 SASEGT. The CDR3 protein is CASYGVSYNEQFF. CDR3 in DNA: TGTGCCAGCTACGGGGTTTCCTACAATGAGCAGTTCTTC.

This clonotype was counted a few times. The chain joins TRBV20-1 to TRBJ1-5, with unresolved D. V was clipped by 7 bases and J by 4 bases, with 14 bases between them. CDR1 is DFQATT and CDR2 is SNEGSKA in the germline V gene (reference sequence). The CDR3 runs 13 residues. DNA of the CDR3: TGCAGTGTCGGGGAGGGTGTTAATCAGCCCCAGCATTTT. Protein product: CSVGEGVNQPQHF.

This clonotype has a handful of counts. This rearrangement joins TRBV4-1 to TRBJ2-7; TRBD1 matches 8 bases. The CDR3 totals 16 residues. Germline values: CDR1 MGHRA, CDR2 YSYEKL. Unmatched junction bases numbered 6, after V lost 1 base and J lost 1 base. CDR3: CASSQGETGVSYEQYF. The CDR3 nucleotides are TGCGCCAGCAGCCAAGGCGAGACAGGGGTTTCCTACGAGCAGTACTTC.

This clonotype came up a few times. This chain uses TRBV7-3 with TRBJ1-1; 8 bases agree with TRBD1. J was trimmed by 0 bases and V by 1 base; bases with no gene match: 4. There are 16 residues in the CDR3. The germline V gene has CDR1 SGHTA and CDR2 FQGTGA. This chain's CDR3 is CASSLNSGQVNTEAFF. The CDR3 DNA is TGTGCCAGCAGCTTAAATTCGGGACAGGTGAACACTGAAGCTTTCTTT.

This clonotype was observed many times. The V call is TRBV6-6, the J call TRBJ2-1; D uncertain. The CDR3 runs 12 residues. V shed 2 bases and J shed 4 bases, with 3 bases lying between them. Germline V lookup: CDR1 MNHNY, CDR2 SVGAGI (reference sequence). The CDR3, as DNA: TGTGCCAGCAGTTACGTGTACAATGAGCAGTTCTTC. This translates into CASSYVYNEQFF.

The CDR3 loop reads CASRRTGDYGYTF. The CDR3 DNA reads as TGTGCCAGCAGACGGACAGGGGACTATGGCTACACCTTC. The chain carries TRBV6-1 and TRBJ1-2; TRBD1 agrees at 9 bases. V gave up 6 bases and J gave up 3 bases; unmatched junction bases: 2. The germline gives CDR1 MNHNS, CDR2 SASEGT. CDR3 length equals 13 residues.

The CDR3: CSVVDRGETQYF. CDR3 nucleotide sequence: TGCAGCGTCGTGGACAGGGGAGAGACCCAGTACTTC. The chain is built from TRBV29-1 and TRBJ2-5; 9 bases line up with TRBD1. Per the germline V gene, CDR1 is SQVTM and CDR2 is ANQGSEA. The CDR3 length is 12 residues. Losses at the gene ends were 6 bases for V and 4 bases for J; bases not matched to a gene: 3.

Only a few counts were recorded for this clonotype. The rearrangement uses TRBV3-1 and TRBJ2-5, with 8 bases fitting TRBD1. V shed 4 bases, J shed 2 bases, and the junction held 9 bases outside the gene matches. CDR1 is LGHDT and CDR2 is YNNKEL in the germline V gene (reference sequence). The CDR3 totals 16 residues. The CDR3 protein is CASSRDRRLAQETQYF. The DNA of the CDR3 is TGTGCCAGCAGCCGGGACAGGAGGTTGGCACAAGAGACCCAGTACTTC.

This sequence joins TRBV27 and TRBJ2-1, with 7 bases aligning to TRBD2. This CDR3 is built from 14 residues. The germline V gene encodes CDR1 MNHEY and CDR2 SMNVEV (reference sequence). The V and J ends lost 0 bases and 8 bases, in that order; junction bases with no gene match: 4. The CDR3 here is CASSLSTSWDEQFF. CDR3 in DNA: TGTGCCAGCAGTTTATCGACTAGCTGGGATGAGCAGTTCTTC.

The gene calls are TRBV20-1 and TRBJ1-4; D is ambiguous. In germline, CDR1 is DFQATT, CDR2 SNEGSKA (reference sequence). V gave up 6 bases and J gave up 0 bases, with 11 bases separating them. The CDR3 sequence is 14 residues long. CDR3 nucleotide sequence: TGCAGTGCCAGCAAAGGAGCAACTAATGAAAAACTGTTTTTT. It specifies CSASKGATNEKLFF.

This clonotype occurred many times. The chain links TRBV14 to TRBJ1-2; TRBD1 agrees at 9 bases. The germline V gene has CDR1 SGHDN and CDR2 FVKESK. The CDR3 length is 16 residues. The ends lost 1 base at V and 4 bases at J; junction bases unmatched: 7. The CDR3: CASSQGEWDRAYGYTF. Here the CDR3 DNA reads TGTGCCAGCAGCCAAGGTGAATGGGACAGGGCCTATGGCTACACCTTC.